This entry is about one T cell receptor (beta chain). The antigen is not known. The source of the sample is a study of T cells in Graves' hyperthyroidism and ophthalmopathy. Study-level information: Staff took peripheral blood when the initial diagnosis was made, before any treatment began. Findings and limits, study-wide: Ophthalmopathy was predicted by the model a median of 6.5 months ahead of onset. Ophthalmopathy and stable hyperthyroidism were separated by a 13 V-J model.

Amplification of TCR beta CDR3 regions was performed using RNA transcripts as template. HTBI primers were used for first-round RT-PCR of the TCR CDR3. TCRdb used MiXCR to reprocess the multiplex PCR reads, holding one entry per CDR3 protein. Here the sample spans about 200,000 distinct CDR3 sequences, roughly a sixth being singletons. Germline V gives CDR1 SGHAT, CDR2 FQNNGV. There are 14 residues in the CDR3. The V and J ends lost 5 bases and 2 bases respectively, with 12 bases between them. The chain carries TRBV11-2 and TRBJ1-2; D is ambiguous. The TCR sequence derives from a woman aged 45-65 years with Graves' hyperthyroidism. Sequencing was performed on blood. DNA for the CDR3: TGTGCCAGCAGCCCTCTTGCGGCCAACTATGGCTACACCTTC. It is translated as CASSPLAANYGYTF. Complete variable domain (other parts from reference TRBV11-2 and TRBJ1-2): EAGVAQSPRYKIIEKRQSVAFWCNPISGHATLYWYQQILGQGPKLLIQFQNNGVVDDSQLPKDRFSAERLKGVDSTLKIQPAKLEDSAVYLCASSPLAANYGYTFGSGTRLTVV.